One T cell receptor (beta chain) is described in this entry. Its antigen remains unidentified. This CDR3 has 13 amino acids. CDR1 is MNHNY and CDR2 is SVGAGI in the germline V gene (reference sequence). The V gene end was trimmed by 6 bases and the J gene end by 7 bases; junction bases not matched to a gene: 6. This sample was included in a study of shared clonotypes between healthy human individuals. Overall study results and limits: The four-donor shared clonotypes exceeded non-shared clonotypes in generation probability, with non-shared ones scoring lower. Across a few donors, naive CD4 shared roughly 5%, naive CD8 about 3.2%, memory CD4 roughly 2.5%, memory CD8 0.4% to 0.5%.

Each subset's genomic DNA was split evenly across several immunoSEQ plates. TCRdb keeps only in-frame clones here, not all; method: immunoSEQ multiplex PCR. The data hold some 2.1 million clones, with about 95% observed a single time. None of the donors, who were healthy HIV-negative adults, had recently had acute infections or vaccinations. The sample taken for sequencing was naive CD4+ T cells sorted from blood. As to subset: CD45RA+ positively selected. The genes are TRBV6-6 and TRBJ1-2, with 9 positions matching TRBD1. This sequence originates from a man younger than 30 in good health. The CDR3 coding sequence is TGTGCCAGCAGGCTGACAGGGGGTTTTGGCTACACCTTC. Protein sequence: CASRLTGGFGYTF.